The 14 T cell receptor beta chains in this list originate from one sample, sequenced in a study of Tregs in tolerant kidney transplant recipients. TCRdb keeps only in-frame clones here, not all; method: immunoSEQ multiplex PCR. The listing contains tens of thousands of clones. Sample: CD4+ T cells from blood, taken before the transplant. These receptors were collected from a human donor who received a combined kidney and bone marrow transplant.

As for this clone: The CDR3 end is not reached by the read, which stops 3 residues before it; the germline J gene fills it in. The chain links TRBV18 to TRBJ2-5; either TRBD1 or TRBD2 may fit D (5 bases each). V was clipped by 3 bases and J by 0 bases, with 14 bases between them. CDR1 KGHSH and CDR2 LQKENI come from the germline V gene. This CDR3 is 16 amino acids long. The part of the CDR3 DNA that was read is TGTGCCAGCTCACCTAACGGGAACAGGTACCAAGAGACC. Translation gives CASSPNGNRYQET. Given in full, the CDR3 is CASSPNGNRYQETQYF.

In regard to this clone: The CDR3 goes on 3 residues after the read ends, and that part is filled in from the germline J gene. The V gene is TRBV11-2, the J gene TRBJ2-1; TRBD1 is a possible D gene (6 bases). The CDR3 sequence is 14 residues long. Germline CDR1 reads SGHAT; CDR2 reads FQNNGV. The V end was cut by 5 bases, the J end by 4 bases, with 12 bases between. The CDR3 bases that were read are TGTGCCAGCAGCACACAACAGGGTTACAATGAG. Translated, it gives CASSTQQGYNE. The entire CDR3 reads CASSTQQGYNEQFF. The full variable domain, in which reference TRBV11-2 and TRBJ2-1 provide the parts outside the CDR3, is EAGVAQSPRYKIIEKRQSVAFWCNPISGHATLYWYQQILGQGPKLLIQFQNNGVVDDSQLPKDRFSAERLKGVDSTLKIQPAKLEDSAVYLCASSTQQGYNEQFFGPGTRLTVL.

Details on this clone: The read terminates 3 residues before the CDR3 end, so the remaining end is supplied by the germline J gene. This rearrangement joins TRBV19 to TRBJ2-2; no clear D gene. The CDR3 consists of 15 residues. V was pared by 0 bases and J by 5 bases, with 10 bases between. CDR1 and CDR2 from the germline V gene are LNHDA and SQIVND (reference sequence). The CDR3 spells CASSIDPFGTGELFF. The sequenced CDR3 bases are TGTGCCAGTAGTATAGATCCATTCGGTACCGGGGAG.

About this clone: The CDR3 goes on 3 residues after the read ends, and that part is filled in from the germline J gene. The same CDR3 is also encoded by other DNA sequences in this sample. This chain connects TRBV18 to TRBJ2-1; D is tentatively TRBD1 or TRBD2 (5 bases each). Germline values: CDR1 KGHSH, CDR2 LQKENI. The CDR3 runs to 16 residues. Trimming pared 3 bases from V and 0 bases from J, leaving 12 bases between. CDR3 DNA, as far as it was read: TGTGCCAGCTCACCGCTTGCAGGGAGCTCCTACAATGAG. Amino acids: CASSPLAGSSYNE. The whole CDR3 reads CASSPLAGSSYNEQFF.

In regard to this clone: The read ends 3 residues early relative to the CDR3; the germline J gene fills the gap. The V call is TRBV20-1, the J call TRBJ2-5, with D tentatively TRBD2 (6 bases). The V end was cut by 7 bases, the J end by 3 bases, with 12 bases between. This CDR3 is 12 amino acids long. In germline, CDR1 is DFQATT, CDR2 SNEGSKA (reference sequence). The CDR3 loop reads CSGHGGKETQYF. The DNA read from the CDR3 is TGCAGTGGTCACGGGGGTAAAGAGACC.

For this clone: Read sequence stops 3 residues before the CDR3 end, and the germline J gene provides the missing end. The chain combines TRBV11-2 with TRBJ1-5, with D possibly matching TRBD1 (5 bases). V was trimmed by 5 bases and J by 3 bases, leaving 11 bases between them. The germline V gene has CDR1 SGHAT and CDR2 FQNNGV. The CDR3 has 14 amino acids. The DNA read from the CDR3 is TGTGCCAGCAGCCTCGGGGGAACCAATCAGCCC. Encoded protein: CASSLGGTNQP. The CDR3 as a whole reads CASSLGGTNQPQHF.

Remarks on this clone: The read halts 3 residues ahead of the CDR3 end, with the missing end drawn from the germline J gene. The chain combines TRBV29-1 with TRBJ1-2; 7 positions agree with TRBD1. This CDR3 is built from 13 residues. Germline CDR1 reads SQVTM; CDR2 reads ANQGSEA. CDR3 DNA (partial): TGCAGCGTTTCGACAGGGAGAGGTCCCGGC. It codes for CSVSTGRGPG. The full CDR3 protein is CSVSTGRGPGYTF.

About this clone: The CDR3 is cut off 3 residues early in the read; its end comes from the germline J gene. The chain joins TRBV5-1 to TRBJ1-2; 9 nucleotides agree with TRBD1. With V trimmed by 7 bases and J by 7 bases, 11 bases remained unmatched. Germline CDR1 reads SGHRS; CDR2 reads YFSETQ. This CDR3 has 14 residues. The covered CDR3 bases are TGCGCCAGCGCTATGGGACAGGGAGAGAGTGGC. It specifies CASAMGQGESG. The complete CDR3 protein is CASAMGQGESGYTF.

Regarding this clone: The sequence runs out 3 residues before the end of the CDR3; the remainder is reconstructed from the germline J gene. The rearrangement links TRBV19 to TRBJ1-4, with a possible D match to TRBD1 (5 bases). CDR1 LNHDA and CDR2 SQIVND come from the germline V gene (reference sequence). The V end lost 4 bases, the J end lost 0 bases, and 12 bases lay between the germline ends. This CDR3 region has 16 residues. The part of the CDR3 DNA that was read is TGTGCCAGTAGTAACAGGCTGTCGGCAACTAATGAAAAA. Translated: CASSNRLSATNEK. The whole CDR3 protein is CASSNRLSATNEKLFF.

Note on this clone: The read stops 3 residues short of the end of the CDR3; the missing end is completed from the germline J gene. The J gene is TRBJ1-2, the V gene TRBV7-9, with 7 nucleotides matching TRBD1. Germline lookup yields CDR1 SEHNR and CDR2 FQNEAQ (reference sequence). This CDR3 spans 14 amino acids. The V segment lost 4 bases and the J segment 4 bases; nucleotides outside the gene matches: 6. CDR3: CASSSRDSGYGYTF. Incomplete CDR3 DNA: TGTGCCAGCAGCTCCCGGGACAGCGGCTATGGC. Using reference TRBV7-9 and TRBJ1-2 for the parts outside the CDR3, the full variable domain is DTGVSQNPRHKITKRGQNVTFRCDPISEHNRLYWYRQTLGQGPEFLTYFQNEAQLEKSRLLSDRFSAERPKGSFSTLEIQRTEQGDSAMYLCASSSRDSGYGYTFGSGTRLTVV.

A word on this clone: The read stops 3 residues short of the end of the CDR3; the missing end is completed from the germline J gene. The chain recombines TRBV30 with TRBJ1-2, with D hard to call. Germline assignment: CDR1 GTSNPN and CDR2 SVGIG (reference sequence). This CDR3 region has 11 residues. With 3 bases removed from V and 4 bases from J, the gap between germline ends came to 6 bases. The covered CDR3 bases are TGTGCCTGGAGGTCAGGCTATGGC. It translates to CAWRSGYG. The whole CDR3 region reads CAWRSGYGYTF.

Note on this clone: Sequencing ends 3 residues short of the CDR3 end; the germline J gene provides the rest. The chain joins TRBV18 to TRBJ2-2, with D tentatively TRBD2 (6 bases). CDR1 and CDR2 (germline): KGHSH, LQKENI. The V gene lost 0 bases and the J gene lost 1 base, with 6 bases spanning the gap. There are 15 residues in the CDR3. The DNA read from the CDR3 is TGTGCCAGCTCACCACCGCGGGGGAACACCGGGGAG. Encoded protein: CASSPPRGNTGE. The entire CDR3 protein is CASSPPRGNTGELFF.

Regarding this clone: With the read ending 3 residues before the CDR3 end, the germline J gene is used to fill in that end. V is TRBV18 and J is TRBJ2-3, with TRBD1 matching 7 bases. CDR1 is KGHSH, CDR2 LQKENI, per germline. The length of the CDR3 is 15 residues. J gave up 2 bases and V 3 bases, and 5 bases lay outside the gene matches. CDR3 DNA (partial): TGTGCCAGCTCACCTACAGGGGCAACCACAGATACG. This translates into CASSPTGATTDT. The entire CDR3 protein reads CASSPTGATTDTQYF.

As for this clone: The CDR3 end falls 3 residues outside the read, so it is completed with the germline J gene. The rearrangement uses TRBV5-1 and TRBJ1-6, with TRBD1 identical over 10 bases. Unmatched junction bases numbered 13, after V lost 4 bases and J lost 6 bases. Germline-derived CDR1 and CDR2 are SGHRS and YFSETQ. This CDR3 comprises 18 residues. The CDR3 region is CASSRRPGQGPINSPLHF. The CDR3 bases that were read are TGCGCCAGCAGCCGCCGTCCGGGACAGGGGCCGATTAATTCACCC.